This T cell receptor beta chain was identified during a study of breast tumors, draining lymph nodes, adjacent tissues. TCRdb re-called the multiplex PCR reads with MiXCR, one entry per CDR3 protein. Among under 75,000 distinct CDR3 sequences listed, approximately 57% were seen once. The CDR3 is 14 residues long. The V end was cut by 0 bases, the J end by 2 bases, with 8 bases between. Germline V gene sequence: CDR1 MNHEY, CDR2 SVGEGT. This clonotype was seen at least ten times. The genes are TRBV6-2 or TRBV6-3 and TRBJ2-7, with a tentative D call TRBD2 (5 bases). The specimen sequenced was breast tumor tissue. This receptor was obtained from a female donor with breast cancer. Some clones in this sample may be carry-over from other donors' samples. CDR3 sequence: CASSYSPGTYEQYF. The CDR3 bases are TGTGCCAGCAGTTACTCTCCGGGGACCTACGAGCAGTACTTC.